This is a list of T cell receptor beta chains from one sample in a study of blood T cell repertoires in COVID-19. TCRdb keeps only in-frame clones here, not all; method: immunoSEQ multiplex PCR. The repertoire holds 200,000 to 300,000 clones, about 88% seen once, with about 4.1% in the top ten. Sequenced sample: peripheral blood. The receptors shown here come from a man aged 55 to 70 who had recovered from COVID-19. The CDR3 runs from the conserved cysteine through the conserved F or W. Fields, in order: J gene, V gene, D gene, CDR3 protein, CDR3 DNA. The D gene is left open where the match is weak.

TRBJ2-7 | TRBV18 | - | CASSPSSGYYEQYF | TGTGCCAGCTCACCGTCCTCAGGATACTACGAGCAGTACTTC
TRBJ1-5 | TRBV19 | - | CASRTSTAQPQHF | TGTGCCAGTAGAACATCGACAGCTCAGCCCCAGCATTTT
TRBJ2-7 | TRBV29-1 | TRBD1 | CSVGNRGSYEQYF | TGCAGCGTGGGGAACAGGGGATCCTACGAGCAGTACTTC
TRBJ2-5 | TRBV19 | - | CASSIGRTEQETQYF | TGTGCCAGTAGTATAGGAAGGACAGAGCAAGAGACCCAGTACTTC
TRBJ1-2 | TRBV6-5 | - | CASSYFDRNYGYTF | TGTGCCAGCAGTTACTTCGACAGGAACTATGGCTACACCTTC
TRBJ1-1 | TRBV7-9 | - | CASSPRQNTEAFF | TGTGCCAGCAGCCCTCGACAGAACACTGAAGCTTTCTTT
TRBJ1-2 | TRBV6-5 | TRBD1 | CASSYIGQVNYGYTF | TGTGCCAGCAGTTATATCGGACAGGTGAACTATGGCTACACCTTC
TRBJ2-3 | TRBV29-1 | TRBD2 | CSGGTSGGANQNTQYF | TGCAGCGGCGGGACTAGCGGGGGGGCCAACCAAAATACGCAGTATTTT
TRBJ2-7 | TRBV7-6 | TRBD2 | CASSSGTSGGQYEQYF | TGTGCCAGCAGCTCAGGGACTAGCGGGGGGCAGTACGAGCAGTACTTC
TRBJ1-2 | TRBV6-5 | - | CASALSSVPYGYTF | TGTGCCAGCGCGCTGAGCAGCGTCCCGTATGGCTACACCTTC